A selection of T cell receptor beta chains follows, all from one sample in a study of early T cells in non-severe SARS-CoV-2 infection. TCRdb independently ran MiXCR on the 5' RACE reads; one entry per CDR3 protein. The top ten hold roughly a tenth of the sample, which has 45,000 to 70,000 distinct CDR3 sequences, 11% seen once. The specimen sequenced was whole blood. Receptors originate from an adult who was a healthcare worker with PCR-confirmed SARS-CoV-2 infection or an uninfected control (not recorded which). The CDR3 runs from the conserved cysteine through the conserved F or W. A D gene is named only where the DNA matches it firmly. Where a row states a size, it is once, few, many or the class of an expanded clone; other rows omit it.

clone size | D gene | J gene | V gene | CDR3 DNA | CDR3 protein
many | NA | TRBJ1-1 | TRBV5-6 | TGTGCCAGCTCGACGTACACTGAAGCTTTCTTT | CASSTYTEAFF
NA | TRBD2 | TRBJ2-3 | TRBV4-2 | TGTGCCAGCAGCCAACATCAGTCTAGCGGGTTAGATACGCAGTATTTT | CASSQHQSSGLDTQYF
NA | NA | TRBJ2-2 | TRBV6-5 | TGTGCCAGCAGTCTCTGGGCCCCGGGGGACACGAACACCGGGGAGCTGTTTTTT | CASSLWAPGDTNTGELFF
many | TRBD2 | TRBJ2-5 | TRBV12-3/TRBV12-4 | TGTGCCAGCAGCCCGACTAGCTTGGAGACCCAGTACTTC | CASSPTSLETQYF
NA | TRBD1 | TRBJ2-7 | TRBV3-1 | TGTGCCAGCAGCCAAGATGGACAGGGGGCTCGGGAGCAGTACTTC | CASSQDGQGAREQYF
many | TRBD1 | TRBJ1-5 | TRBV10-1 | TGCGCCAGCAGTGAGCCTACCAGACAGGGGAATCAGCCCCAGCATTTT | CASSEPTRQGNQPQHF
NA | NA | TRBJ2-7 | TRBV6-5 | TGTGCCAGCAGCCCCGGGTTCCTGGGGGAGCAGTACTTC | CASSPGFLGEQYF
NA | TRBD1 | TRBJ2-7 | TRBV20-1 | TGCAGTGCGCCCGAGACAGGGGAGAGGTACGAGCAGTACTTC | CSAPETGERYEQYF
many | NA | TRBJ1-5 | TRBV12-3/TRBV12-4 | TGTGCCAGCTCCGCCTCGTTTTTAGTGACAGTTTATCAGCCCCAGCATTTT | CASSASFLVTVYQPQHF
NA | TRBD1 | TRBJ2-1 | TRBV27 | TGTGCCAGCAGTTTAGGAAGGGGGCCCCCTTACAATGAGCAGTTCTTC | CASSLGRGPPYNEQFF
NA | NA | TRBJ2-6 | TRBV29-1 | TGCAGCGTCCACTCTGGGGCCAACGTCCTGACTTTC | CSVHSGANVLTF
NA | TRBD1 | TRBJ2-7 | TRBV3-1 | TGTGCCAGCAGCCAAGTCCCGGGACAGGTTCCGTACTACGGACAGTACTTC | CASSQVPGQVPYYGQYF
many | TRBD1 | TRBJ2-7 | TRBV2 | TGTGCCAGCAAATCGTTCGGGACAGCAAGCTCCTACGAGCAGTACTTC | CASKSFGTASSYEQYF
few | NA | TRBJ2-2 | TRBV2 | TGTGCCACCAGAAAGGCCCTAAACACCGGGGAGCTGTTTTTT | CATRKALNTGELFF
few | TRBD2 | TRBJ2-1 | TRBV2 | TGTGCCAGCAGTGAAGCCGGGACTACCTATCAGTTCTTC | CASSEAGTTYQFF
few | TRBD1 | TRBJ2-5 | TRBV29-1 | TGCAGCGTTGAGGGGACAGGGGGAGAGACCCAGTACTTC | CSVEGTGGETQYF
many | NA | TRBJ1-1 | TRBV19 | TGTGCCAGTAGTATAGGGAGTCCAGCAGAGAACACTGAAGCTTTCTTT | CASSIGSPAENTEAFF
few | TRBD2 | TRBJ2-3 | TRBV28 | TGTGCCAGCAGTTCCCCACGGGGGGATCTCACAGATACGCAGTATTTT | CASSSPRGDLTDTQYF
many | TRBD2 | TRBJ2-2 | TRBV28 | TGTGCCAGCAGACAGCGGGGGCGGGCCGGGGAGCTGTTTTTT | CASRQRGRAGELFF
many | NA | TRBJ2-1 | TRBV10-2 | TGCGCCAGCCCCCGGGTTCCTGAGCAGTTCTTC | CASPRVPEQFF
many | NA | TRBJ2-3 | TRBV27 | TGTGCCAGCAGAGCACTACTAACCACAGATACGCAGTATTTT | CASRALLTTDTQYF
NA | NA | TRBJ1-1 | TRBV6-5 | TGTGCCAGCTCGAGGGGATTTACCCTGGACACTGAAGCTTTCTTT | CASSRGFTLDTEAFF
many | NA | TRBJ2-4 | TRBV7-2 | TGTGCCAGCAGCTTACAAGGGCTCCGAGCCAAAAACATTCAGTACTTC | CASSLQGLRAKNIQYF
many | NA | TRBJ1-2 | TRBV6-5 | TGTGCCAGCAGCCTGACCCCCCTTAATGGCTACACCTTC | CASSLTPLNGYTF
NA | NA | TRBJ2-7 | TRBV6-1 | TGTGCCAGCAGTCCCCTGTGGCAGCGAGCCTACGAGCAGTACTTC | CASSPLWQRAYEQYF
NA | NA | TRBJ2-5 | TRBV27 | TGTGCCAGCAGTTTAGAGGGAAAGCAGACCCAGTACTTC | CASSLEGKQTQYF
few | NA | TRBJ2-7 | TRBV6-1 | TGTGCCACCTCAAAATACGAGCAGTACTTC | CATSKYEQYF
many | NA | TRBJ2-3 | TRBV10-1 | TGCGCCAGCAGCATCACAGGGATAAGCACAGATACGCAGTATTTT | CASSITGISTDTQYF
many | TRBD2 | TRBJ2-7 | TRBV6-5 | TGTGCCAGCCGGGCGGGAGGCGGATACGAGCAGTACTTC | CASRAGGGYEQYF
few | TRBD2 | TRBJ2-1 | TRBV27 | TGTGCCAGCAGTTTACCTAGCGGGGTTAGGGAGTTCTTC | CASSLPSGVREFF
NA | NA | TRBJ1-3 | TRBV4-2 | TGTGCCAGCAGCCGTTCTAACAGAGGATCTGGAAACACCATATATTTT | CASSRSNRGSGNTIYF
NA | NA | TRBJ2-1 | TRBV7-8 | TGTGCCAGCAGCACTGACAGAGCAACTTACAATGAGCAGTTCTTC | CASSTDRATYNEQFF
few | TRBD2 | TRBJ2-5 | TRBV27 | TGTGCCAGCAGTTCTATGATAGCGGGAGGGCCGAGAGAGACCCAGTACTTC | CASSSMIAGGPRETQYF
few | NA | TRBJ2-7 | TRBV11-2 | TGTGCCAGCAGCTTAAGGACACCCTACGAGCAGTACTTC | CASSLRTPYEQYF
many | TRBD2 | TRBJ2-7 | TRBV4-1 | TGCGCCAGCAGCCAAGACCGACTAGCGGGGGGGTACGAGCAGTACTTC | CASSQDRLAGGYEQYF
few | NA | TRBJ2-3 | TRBV7-6 | TGTGCCAGCAGCTTACGCGGGCGGGACACAGATACGCAGTATTTT | CASSLRGRDTDTQYF
NA | NA | TRBJ1-1 | TRBV10-1 | TGCGCCAGCAGTGTGAAACAGGAGAACACTGAAGCTTTCTTT | CASSVKQENTEAFF